The TCR beta chain described here comes from a study of shared clonotypes between healthy human individuals. As concerns this clone: This specimen includes other DNA sequences encoding the same CDR3.

Naive CD8 cells were CD45RO-negative, positively selected for CCR7, excluding terminally differentiated effector memory CD45RA+ cells. All donors were healthy HIV-negative adults lacking recent acute infections or vaccinations. Produced via immunoSEQ multiplex PCR; TCRdb's table is partial and in-frame only. The table shows approximately 1.9 million clones, with around 95% occurring only once. Deletions cut 2 bases from V and 6 bases from J, with 5 bases between. Germline-derived CDR1 and CDR2 are MNHEY and SMNVEV (reference sequence). The CDR3 spans 12 residues. The sequenced sample consisted of naive CD8+ T cells from PBMCs. The chain carries TRBV27 and TRBJ2-1; D ambiguous. The receptor was derived from a man aged 18-30 years in good health. Some clones in this sample may be carry-over from other donors' samples. CDR3 in DNA: TGTGCCAGCAGTTTAGGGTCCAATGAGCAGTTCTTC. As protein: CASSLGSNEQFF.